The clone carrying this T cell receptor (beta chain) counts as medium-sized. The antigen is undetermined. This sample is drawn from a study of liver allograft versus peripheral blood T cells. Study overall: Graft-liver T cell receptor repertoires were compared against recipient peripheral blood repertoires. The study's findings and limits: Intragraft T cell receptor repertoires of liver allografts were reportedly distinct from those in peripheral blood.

TCRdb re-derived calls from the reads in MiXCR, one entry per CDR3 protein. This sample has 5,500 to 6,000 distinct CDR3 sequences, with around 14% found just once. Trimming took 2 bases from V and 5 from J, leaving 10 bases between them. CDR3 length: 13 amino acids. CDR1 is KGHSH and CDR2 is LQKENI in the germline V gene. The TCR sequence derives from a human patient who had a liver transplant. Some T cells may originate from the graft donor. The rearrangement uses TRBV18 and TRBJ2-7; D gene ambiguous. CDR3 protein: CASSPGSQDEQYF. In DNA form, the CDR3 reads TGTGCCAGCTCACCAGGGTCCCAGGACGAGCAGTACTTC.